A single sample gave rise to the 30 T cell receptor beta chains below, sequenced in a study of cytomegalovirus exposure and HLA in healthy donors. In the PCR, 60 Vbeta and 13 Jbeta primers were used. Sequenced by immunoSEQ multiplex PCR; TCRdb stores in-frame clones only, minus some. The data contain under 300,000 clones, roughly two thirds of them singletons. Sequenced material: PBMCs. These receptors came from a female donor in good health and CMV-seronegative.

The chain links TRBV5-4 to TRBJ1-4; 8 bases map to TRBD1. The CDR3 loop spans 16 amino acids. Germline trimming cut 4 bases from V and 8 bases from J; bases unmatched to any gene: 13. Germline assignment: CDR1 SGHNT and CDR2 YYREEE (reference sequence). CDR3 protein: CASSAGALQGGEKLFF. CDR3 sequence (DNA): TGTGCCAGCAGCGCCGGGGCCCTACAGGGGGGCGAAAAACTGTTTTTT.

The J gene is TRBJ2-1, the V gene TRBV19; D is undetermined. CDR3 size: 16 residues. In germline, CDR1 is LNHDA, CDR2 SQIVND (reference sequence). With 5 bases removed from V and 0 bases from J, the gap between germline ends came to 14 bases. CDR3 nucleotide sequence: TGTGCCAGTAGTCCTGCACGGGTCAGCTCCTACAATGAGCAGTTCTTC. Translated, it gives CASSPARVSSYNEQFF. Supplemented by reference TRBV19 and TRBJ2-1, the full variable domain reads DGGITQSPKYLFRKEGQNVTLSCEQNLNHDAMYWYRQDPGQGLRLIYYSQIVNDFQKGDIAEGYSVSREKKESFPLTVTSAQKNPTAFYLCASSPARVSSYNEQFFGPGTRLTVL.

The chain carries TRBV9 and TRBJ2-7; D perhaps matches TRBD2 (6 bases). The CDR3 runs to 15 residues. V lost 0 bases, J lost 5 bases, and 15 bases lay in between. Germline CDR1 SGDLS, CDR2 YYNGEE. As DNA, the CDR3 is TGTGCCAGCAGCGTAGGGGTCTCCACGGGAGACGAGCAGTACTTC. Its translation is CASSVGVSTGDEQYF.

This clone was found once. This sequence joins TRBV28 and TRBJ2-1, with TRBD2 matching 8 bases. The germline V gene encodes CDR1 MDHEN and CDR2 SYDVKM. V trimming: 6 bases; J trimming: 6 bases; junction bases outside the gene matches: 4. The CDR3 has 13 residues. The CDR3 here is CASRAGTSNEQFF. In DNA, the CDR3 is TGTGCCAGCAGGGCCGGGACTAGCAATGAGCAGTTCTTC.

The sample holds a few counts of this clone. The CDR3 loop reads CASRAGTSGSYNEQFF. The DNA of the CDR3 is TGTGCCAGCAGAGCGGGGACTAGCGGGAGTTACAATGAGCAGTTCTTC. The chain is built from TRBV2 and TRBJ2-1; 14 bases match TRBD2. Per the germline V gene, CDR1 is SNHLY and CDR2 is FYNNEI. With 6 bases clipped from V and 4 bases from J, the junction kept 5 bases outside the gene matches. The CDR3 covers 16 residues.

This rearrangement joins TRBV21-1 to TRBJ1-5; the table's D call TRBD1 went unverified against the DNA. TRBV21-1 has pseudogene status. The CDR3 contains 10 residues. The DNA for the CDR3 is TGTGCCAGCAGCAAAGGGGCCAGAAATTTT. Translated: CASSKGARNF.

The rearrangement uses TRBV28 and TRBJ1-4, with 11 bases fitting TRBD1. This CDR3 is built from 14 residues. With V trimmed by 7 bases and J by 6 bases, 4 bases remained unmatched. The germline CDR1 and CDR2 sequences are MDHEN and SYDVKM. CDR3 sequence: CASTPGQGDEKLFF. The CDR3 nucleotides are TGTGCCAGCACTCCGGGACAGGGGGATGAAAAACTGTTTTTT.

The sample holds a few counts of this clone. The chain employs TRBV7-9 and TRBJ2-1; 7 bases match TRBD1. CDR3 length: 13 amino acids. With 8 bases clipped from V and 8 bases from J, the junction kept 9 bases outside the gene matches. Germline assignment: CDR1 SEHNR and CDR2 FQNEAQ (reference sequence). The CDR3: CASRGRGRDEQFF. In nucleotides, the CDR3 is TGTGCCAGCCGGGGAAGGGGGCGCGATGAGCAGTTCTTC.

The chain combines TRBV5-3 with TRBJ2-6; TRBD2 matches at 11 bases. TRBV5-3 falls under the ORF class, with uncertain function. V trimming: 4 bases; J trimming: 4 bases; junction bases outside the gene matches: 13. The length of the CDR3 is 19 residues. CDR3 bases: TGTGCCAGAAGCGAAACTAGCGGGAGTAAACCAACCGGGGCCAACGTCCTGACTTTC. It encodes CARSETSGSKPTGANVLTF.

In its sample, this clone was seen once. J is TRBJ2-7 and V is TRBV4-1, with D possibly being TRBD2 (6 bases). Per germline, CDR1 MGHRA and CDR2 YSYEKL. The V and J ends lost 3 bases and 1 base respectively, with 13 bases between them. This CDR3 region has 15 residues. This CDR3 reads CASSHVGLSSYEQYF. The CDR3 bases are TGCGCCAGCAGCCATGTAGGACTATCGTCCTACGAGCAGTACTTC.

The gene calls are TRBV9 and TRBJ1-3; a possible D gene is TRBD1 (5 bases). Germline loops: CDR1 SGDLS, CDR2 YYNGEE. The CDR3 runs to 15 residues. Trimming pared 0 bases from V and 4 bases from J, leaving 11 bases between. The DNA for the CDR3 is TGTGCCAGCAGCGTAGTGGGGGGACCCGGAAACACCATATATTTT. Translation: CASSVVGGPGNTIYF.

This clone was detected only a few times. The chain has TRBV2 and TRBJ1-1, with 11 bases identical to TRBD1. V dropped 5 bases and J dropped 3; count of bases not matched to a gene: 8. CDR1 is SNHLY and CDR2 is FYNNEI in the germline V gene. The CDR3 runs to 16 residues. The CDR3 region has the DNA TGTGCCAGCAGTATTCGGACAGGGGGCGTCTACACTGAAGCTTTCTTT. This codes for CASSIRTGGVYTEAFF.

This chain uses TRBV6-5 with TRBJ2-7; 7 nucleotides match TRBD2. Germline values: CDR1 MNHEY, CDR2 SVGAGI. Trimming removed 2 bases from V and 1 base from J; junction bases left unmatched: 8. CDR3 length: 16 residues. The CDR3 bases are TGTGCCAGCAGTTACGGATCTCGGGAGGAGTCCTACGAGCAGTACTTC. Translating gives CASSYGSREESYEQYF.

This clone was picked up one time. The chain is built from TRBV11-3 and TRBJ2-7; TRBD1 matches at 7 bases. J lost 4 bases, V lost 4 bases, and 10 bases had no gene match. The CDR3 spans 15 residues. CDR1 SGHNT and CDR2 YENEEA come from the germline V gene. Here the CDR3 reads CASSSFETGSYEQYF. CDR3 DNA: TGTGCCAGCAGCTCCTTTGAGACAGGGTCTTACGAGCAGTACTTC.

The chain joins TRBV7-8 to TRBJ1-2; 12 nucleotides line up with TRBD1. CDR3 length: 16 residues. V shed 5 bases and J 8 bases; nucleotides not matched to a gene: 12. In germline, CDR1 is SGHVS, CDR2 FQNEAQ. The CDR3 is CASSAGQGAIHAGYTF. CDR3 sequence (DNA): TGTGCCAGCAGCGCGGGACAGGGGGCAATTCACGCGGGCTACACCTTC.

This clone was recorded only once. This rearrangement joins TRBV11-2 to TRBJ2-3, with 8 bases identical to TRBD2. V shed 1 base and J 2 bases; nucleotides not matched to a gene: 8. Germline V gives CDR1 SGHAT, CDR2 FQNNGV. The CDR3 is 17 amino acids. CDR3 in DNA: TGTGCCAGCAGCTTAGTTCCCGGACTAGCCCCCACAGATACGCAGTATTTT. Translation gives CASSLVPGLAPTDTQYF.

In this sample, this clone turned up once. The chain carries TRBV30 and TRBJ1-2; the match to TRBD1 covers 8 bases. CDR1 is GTSNPN, CDR2 SVGIG, per germline (reference sequence). The J segment lost 6 bases and the V segment lost 3 bases, leaving 3 bases of the junction unmatched. CDR3 length: 12 amino acids. The CDR3 DNA reads as TGTGCCTGGAGGACAGGGGAAGATGGCTACACCTTC. Translating gives CAWRTGEDGYTF.

The CDR3 DNA follows: TGTGCCAGCAGCTTAGCTCTAGCCTACGAGCAGTACTTC. Its protein product is CASSLALAYEQYF. V and J are TRBV7-9 and TRBJ2-7; D uncertain. V lost 0 bases, J lost 2 bases, and 5 bases lay in between. CDR3 length: 13 residues. Germline loops: CDR1 SEHNR, CDR2 FQNEAQ (reference sequence). The variable domain in full, with the rest retrieved from reference TRBV7-9 and TRBJ2-7, is DTGVSQNPRHKITKRGQNVTFRCDPISEHNRLYWYRQTLGQGPEFLTYFQNEAQLEKSRLLSDRFSAERPKGSFSTLEIQRTEQGDSAMYLCASSLALAYEQYFGPGTRLTVT.

This clone was found a few times. This chain joins TRBV5-1 and TRBJ2-5; TRBD1 agrees at 8 bases. V shed 3 bases, J shed 3 bases, and the junction held 7 bases outside the gene matches. This CDR3 is 15 amino acids long. The germline CDR1 and CDR2 sequences are SGHRS and YFSETQ. Here the CDR3 DNA reads TGCGCCAGCAGCTCCCTGGACAGGGTCAAAGAGACCCAGTACTTC. Translation: CASSSLDRVKETQYF.

This clone was observed a handful of times. The V gene is TRBV2, the J gene TRBJ2-7, with a possible D match to TRBD1 (5 bases). V was clipped by 7 bases and J by 5 bases, with 12 bases between them. The CDR3 totals 12 residues. The germline V gene encodes CDR1 SNHLY and CDR2 FYNNEI. CDR3 amino acids: CASTQGMDEQYF. The DNA of the CDR3 is TGTGCCAGCACGCAGGGCATGGACGAGCAGTACTTC.

This clone was detected once. V usage is TRBV9 and J usage is TRBJ2-7; TRBD2 is a possible D gene (6 bases). This CDR3 is built from 15 residues. Trimming removed 3 bases at V and 0 bases at J, with 13 bases between. The germline CDR1 and CDR2 sequences are SGDLS and YYNGEE. CDR3 in amino acids: CASSGGRIPSYEQYF. Here the CDR3 DNA reads TGTGCCAGCAGCGGGGGGAGGATCCCCTCCTACGAGCAGTACTTC.

This clone was seen just once. The rearrangement links TRBV7-9 to TRBJ1-3; possible D gene TRBD1, 6 bases. Germline CDR1 reads SEHNR; CDR2 reads FQNEAQ (reference sequence). This CDR3 comprises 16 residues. V was pared by 4 bases and J by 0 bases, with 13 bases between. CDR3 sequence reads: CASSSDTGFSGNTIYF. The CDR3 bases are TGTGCCAGCAGCTCTGACACAGGGTTCTCTGGAAACACCATATATTTT. The entire variable domain, with the rest obtained from reference TRBV7-9 and TRBJ1-3, is as follows: DTGVSQNPRHKITKRGQNVTFRCDPISEHNRLYWYRQTLGQGPEFLTYFQNEAQLEKSRLLSDRFSAERPKGSFSTLEIQRTEQGDSAMYLCASSSDTGFSGNTIYFGEGSWLTVV.

The gene calls are TRBV11-3 and TRBJ1-2; the D is unclear. From germline, CDR1 is SGHNT and CDR2 YENEEA. This CDR3 is 15 amino acids long. V was clipped by 1 base and J by 4 bases, with 13 bases between them. Here the CDR3 reads CASSLAAGGSYGYTF. DNA of the CDR3: TGTGCCAGCAGCTTAGCCGCGGGAGGCTCCTATGGCTACACCTTC.

The chain uses TRBV5-4 and TRBJ2-5; 9 bases map to TRBD1. V lost 4 bases, J lost 1 base, and 8 bases stayed unmatched. CDR1 and CDR2 (germline): SGHNT, YYREEE (reference sequence). The CDR3 extends over 16 amino acids. The CDR3 coding sequence is TGTGCCAGCAGCCTGGGACAGGGAAAAAGCCAAGAGACCCAGTACTTC. Its translation: CASSLGQGKSQETQYF.

This chain joins TRBV2 and TRBJ2-1, with 11 bases identical to TRBD2. The CDR3 totals 15 residues. Germline V gene lookup returns CDR1 SNHLY and CDR2 FYNNEI. V shed 7 bases, J shed 8 bases, and the junction held 10 bases outside the gene matches. CDR3 loop: CASTLAGGRSDEQFF. The DNA for the CDR3 is TGTGCCAGCACTTTAGCGGGAGGGAGAAGTGATGAGCAGTTCTTC.

This clone has just one count. The junction shows a germline mismatch at one end, possibly a read error. DNA for the CDR3: TGTGCCGGCAGCCTCACTAGCGGGGATACCTACGAGCAGTACTTC. Protein: CAGSLTSGDTYEQYF. The chain joins TRBV6-5 to TRBJ2-7, with TRBD2 matching over 10 bases. The CDR3 spans 15 residues. Per the germline V gene, CDR1 is MNHEY and CDR2 is SVGAGI.

The rearrangement joins TRBV30 to TRBJ2-6; D gene unclear. The germline gives CDR1 GTSNPN, CDR2 SVGIG (reference sequence). Trimming removed 0 bases from V and 0 bases from J, with 12 bases in between. The CDR3 has 17 amino acids. The CDR3 here is CAWSVYVAVSGANVLTF. The CDR3 DNA follows: TGTGCCTGGAGTGTGTACGTGGCCGTCTCTGGGGCCAACGTCCTGACTTTC.

The chain links TRBV5-4 to TRBJ2-1, with 7 bases aligning to TRBD2. The CDR3 consists of 13 residues. The germline V gene encodes CDR1 SGHNT and CDR2 YYREEE (reference sequence). The J segment lost 5 bases and the V segment lost 6 bases, leaving 5 bases of the junction unmatched. CDR3 nucleotides: TGTGCCAGCACTGTAGCGGGCAACAATGAGCAGTTCTTC. Its translation is CASTVAGNNEQFF.

As DNA, the CDR3 is TGTGCCACCCACCGGGGGGGTCTGGGGAATCAGCCCCAGCATTTT. Translating it yields CATHRGGLGNQPQHF. The chain is built from TRBV19 and TRBJ1-5; tentatively, D is TRBD1 (5 bases). The CDR3 contains 15 residues. Trimming removed 10 bases at V and 4 bases at J, with 20 bases between. Germline V gives CDR1 LNHDA, CDR2 SQIVND (reference sequence).

The chain joins TRBV6-4 to TRBJ2-6; 11 bases are shared with TRBD1. With 0 bases clipped from V and 3 bases from J, the junction kept 7 bases outside the gene matches. The CDR3 consists of 19 residues. Germline CDR1 MRHNA, CDR2 SNTAGT. The CDR3 region has the DNA TGTGCCAGCAGTGACTCGGTGGACAGGGGGCCCTTTGGGGCCAACGTCCTGACTTTC. This codes for CASSDSVDRGPFGANVLTF.